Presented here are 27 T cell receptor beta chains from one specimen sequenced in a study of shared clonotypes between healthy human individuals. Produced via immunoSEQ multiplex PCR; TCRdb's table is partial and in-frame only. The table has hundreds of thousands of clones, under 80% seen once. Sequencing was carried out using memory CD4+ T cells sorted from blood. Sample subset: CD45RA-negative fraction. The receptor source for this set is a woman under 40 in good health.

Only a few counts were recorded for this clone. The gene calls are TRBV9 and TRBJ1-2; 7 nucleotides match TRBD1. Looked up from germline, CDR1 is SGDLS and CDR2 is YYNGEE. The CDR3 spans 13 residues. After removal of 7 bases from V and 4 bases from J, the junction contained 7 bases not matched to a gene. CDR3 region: CASGRGPGYGYTF. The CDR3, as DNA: TGTGCCAGCGGAAGGGGGCCGGGCTATGGCTACACCTTC. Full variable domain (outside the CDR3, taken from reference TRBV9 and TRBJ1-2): DSGVTQTPKHLITATGQRVTLRCSPRSGDLSVYWYQQSLDQGLQFLIQYYNGEERAKGNILERFSAQQFPDLHSELNLSSLELGDSALYFCASGRGPGYGYTFGSGTRLTVV.

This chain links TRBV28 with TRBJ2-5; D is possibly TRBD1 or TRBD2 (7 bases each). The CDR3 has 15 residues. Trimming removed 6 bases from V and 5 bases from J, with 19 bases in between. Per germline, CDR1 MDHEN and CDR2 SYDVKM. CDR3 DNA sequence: TGTGCCAGCAGGGCGGGGAGGGGGCTGCGGGAGACCCAGTACTTC. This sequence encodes CASRAGRGLRETQYF.

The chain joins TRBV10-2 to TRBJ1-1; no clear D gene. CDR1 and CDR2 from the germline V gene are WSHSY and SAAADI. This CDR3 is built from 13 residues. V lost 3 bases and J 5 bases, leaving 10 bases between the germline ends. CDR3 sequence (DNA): TGCGCCAGCAGTGATCTCCCCCGTACTGAAGCTTTCTTT. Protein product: CASSDLPRTEAFF.

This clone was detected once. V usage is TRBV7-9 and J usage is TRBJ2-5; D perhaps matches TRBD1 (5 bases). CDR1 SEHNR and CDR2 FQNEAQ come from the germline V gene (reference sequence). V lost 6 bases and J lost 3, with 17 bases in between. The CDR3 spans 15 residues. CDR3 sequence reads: CASRGEGAPKETQYF. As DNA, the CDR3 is TGTGCCAGCAGAGGAGAAGGGGCTCCGAAAGAGACCCAGTACTTC.

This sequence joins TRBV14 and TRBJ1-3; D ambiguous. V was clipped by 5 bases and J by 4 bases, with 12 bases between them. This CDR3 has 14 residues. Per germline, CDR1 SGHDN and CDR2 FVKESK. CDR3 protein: CASSSLAVGNTIYF. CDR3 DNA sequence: TGTGCCAGCAGCTCACTTGCTGTCGGAAACACCATATATTTT. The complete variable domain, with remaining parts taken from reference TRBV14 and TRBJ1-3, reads EAGVTQFPSHSVIEKGQTVTLRCDPISGHDNLYWYRRVMGKEIKFLLHFVKESKQDESGMPNNRFLAERTGGTYSTLKVQPAELEDSGVYFCASSSLAVGNTIYFGEGSWLTVV.

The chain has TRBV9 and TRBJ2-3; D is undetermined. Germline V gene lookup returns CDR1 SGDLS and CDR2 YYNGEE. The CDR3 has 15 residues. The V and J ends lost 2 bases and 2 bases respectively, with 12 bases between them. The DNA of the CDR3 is TGTGCCAGCAGCGTCCAGGCCGGGCCCACAGATACGCAGTATTTT. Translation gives CASSVQAGPTDTQYF.

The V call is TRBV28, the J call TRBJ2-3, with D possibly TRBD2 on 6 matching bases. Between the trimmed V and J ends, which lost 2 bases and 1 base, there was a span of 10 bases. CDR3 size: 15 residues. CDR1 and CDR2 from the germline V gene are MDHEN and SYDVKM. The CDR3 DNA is TGTGCCAGCAGTTTAAAGGGACTCGGCACAGATACGCAGTATTTT. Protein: CASSLKGLGTDTQYF. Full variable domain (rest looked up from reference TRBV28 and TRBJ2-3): DVKVTQSSRYLVKRTGEKVFLECVQDMDHENMFWYRQDPGLGLRLIYFSYDVKMKEKGDIPEGYSVSREKKERFSLILESASTNQTSMYLCASSLKGLGTDTQYFGPGTRLTVL.

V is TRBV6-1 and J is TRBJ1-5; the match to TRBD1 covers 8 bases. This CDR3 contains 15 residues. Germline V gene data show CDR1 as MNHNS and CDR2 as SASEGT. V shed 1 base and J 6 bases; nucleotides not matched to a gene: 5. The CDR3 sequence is CASSEGTGIVQPQHF. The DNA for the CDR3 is TGTGCCAGCAGTGAAGGGACAGGGATTGTTCAGCCCCAGCATTTT.

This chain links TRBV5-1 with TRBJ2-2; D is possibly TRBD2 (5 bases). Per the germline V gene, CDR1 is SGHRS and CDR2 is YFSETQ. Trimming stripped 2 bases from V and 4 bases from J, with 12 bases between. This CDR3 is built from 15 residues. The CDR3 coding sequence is TGCGCCAGCAGCTTAACGAGCGGTAGCACCGGGGAGCTGTTTTTT. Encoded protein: CASSLTSGSTGELFF.

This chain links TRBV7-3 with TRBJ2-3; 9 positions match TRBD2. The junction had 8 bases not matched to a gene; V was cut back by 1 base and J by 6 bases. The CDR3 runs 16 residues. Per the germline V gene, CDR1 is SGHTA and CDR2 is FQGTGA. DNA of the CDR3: TGTGCCAGCAGCTTAAGCGGGAGGGCCAAAGGGGATACGCAGTATTTT. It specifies CASSLSGRAKGDTQYF.

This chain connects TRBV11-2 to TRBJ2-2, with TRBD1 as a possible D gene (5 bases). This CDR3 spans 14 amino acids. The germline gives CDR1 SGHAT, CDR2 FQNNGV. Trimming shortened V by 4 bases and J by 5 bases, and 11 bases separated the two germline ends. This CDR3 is CASSSQGPTGELFF. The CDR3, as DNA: TGTGCCAGCAGCTCCCAGGGTCCGACCGGGGAGCTGTTTTTT. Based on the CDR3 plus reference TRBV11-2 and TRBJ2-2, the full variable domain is EAGVAQSPRYKIIEKRQSVAFWCNPISGHATLYWYQQILGQGPKLLIQFQNNGVVDDSQLPKDRFSAERLKGVDSTLKIQPAKLEDSAVYLCASSSQGPTGELFFGEGSRLTVL.

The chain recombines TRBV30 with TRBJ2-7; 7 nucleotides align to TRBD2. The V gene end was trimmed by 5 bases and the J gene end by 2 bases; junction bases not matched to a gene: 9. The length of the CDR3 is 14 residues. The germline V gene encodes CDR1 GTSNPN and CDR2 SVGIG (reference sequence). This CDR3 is CAWAPGTKPYEQYF. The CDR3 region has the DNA TGTGCCTGGGCCCCGGGGACTAAGCCCTACGAGCAGTACTTC.

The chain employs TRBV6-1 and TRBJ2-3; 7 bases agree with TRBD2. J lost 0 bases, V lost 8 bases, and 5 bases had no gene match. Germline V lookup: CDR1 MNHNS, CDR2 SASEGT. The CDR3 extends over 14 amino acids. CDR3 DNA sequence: TGTGCCAGCGGGGGGGGAGGCAGCACAGATACGCAGTATTTT. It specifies CASGGGGSTDTQYF.

The CDR3, as DNA: TGTGCCAGCTCACCTCAAGCGACTGCCTACGAGCAGTACTTC. The encoded protein is CASSPQATAYEQYF. The chain has TRBV18 and TRBJ2-7, with D unresolved. The CDR3 covers 14 residues. Germline lookup yields CDR1 KGHSH and CDR2 LQKENI. The ends were cut back, 3 bases at V and 2 bases at J, with 11 bases in the middle.

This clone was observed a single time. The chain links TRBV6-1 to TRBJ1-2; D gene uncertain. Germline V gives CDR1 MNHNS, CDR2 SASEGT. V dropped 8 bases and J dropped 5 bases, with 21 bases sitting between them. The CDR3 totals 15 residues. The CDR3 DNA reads TGTGCCAGCCAAGCCAAGCACAGCAGACTATATGGCTACACCTTC. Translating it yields CASQAKHSRLYGYTF.

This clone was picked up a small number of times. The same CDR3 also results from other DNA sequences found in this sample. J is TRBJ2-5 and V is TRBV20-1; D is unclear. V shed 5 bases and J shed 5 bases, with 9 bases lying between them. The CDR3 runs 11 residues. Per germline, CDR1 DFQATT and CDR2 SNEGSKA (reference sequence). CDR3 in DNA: TGCAGTGCTGGCCCGGGCGAGACCCAGTACTTC. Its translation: CSAGPGETQYF.

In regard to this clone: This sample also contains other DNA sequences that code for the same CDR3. CDR3: CAIRQSTGANVLTF. Here the CDR3 DNA reads TGTGCCATCAGGCAGTCTACTGGGGCCAACGTCCTGACTTTC. V gene TRBV10-3 combines with J gene TRBJ2-6, with unresolved D. Germline V CDR1 and CDR2: ENHRY, SYGVKD. This CDR3 contains 14 residues. Deletions cut 6 bases from V and 2 bases from J, with 8 bases between.

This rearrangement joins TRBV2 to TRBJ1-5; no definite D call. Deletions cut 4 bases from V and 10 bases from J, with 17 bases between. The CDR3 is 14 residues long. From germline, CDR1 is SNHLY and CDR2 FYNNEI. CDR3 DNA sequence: TGTGCCAGCAGTGTAGATAGCGTCGGCTTACCCCAGCATTTT. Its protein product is CASSVDSVGLPQHF.

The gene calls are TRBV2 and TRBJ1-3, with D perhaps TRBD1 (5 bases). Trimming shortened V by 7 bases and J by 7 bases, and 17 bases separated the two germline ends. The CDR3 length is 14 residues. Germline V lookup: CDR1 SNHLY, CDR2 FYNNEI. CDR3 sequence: CASMGLRDSNTIYF. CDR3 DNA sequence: TGTGCCAGCATGGGACTCAGGGATTCGAACACCATATATTTT. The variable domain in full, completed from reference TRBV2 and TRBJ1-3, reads EPEVTQTPSHQVTQMGQEVILRCVPISNHLYFYWYRQILGQKVEFLVSFYNNEISEKSEIFDDQFSVERPDGSNFTLKIRSTKLEDSAMYFCASMGLRDSNTIYFGEGSWLTVV.

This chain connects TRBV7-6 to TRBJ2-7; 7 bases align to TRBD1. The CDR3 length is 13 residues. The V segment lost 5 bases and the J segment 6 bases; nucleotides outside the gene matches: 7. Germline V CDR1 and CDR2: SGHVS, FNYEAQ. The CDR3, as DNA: TGTGCCAGCAGCGGAAGTCCAGGGGGCGAGCAGTACTTC. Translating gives CASSGSPGGEQYF.

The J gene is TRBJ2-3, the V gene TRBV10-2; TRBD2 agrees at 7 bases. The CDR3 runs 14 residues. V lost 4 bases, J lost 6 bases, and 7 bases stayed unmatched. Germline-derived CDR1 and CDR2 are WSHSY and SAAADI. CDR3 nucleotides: TGCGCCAGCAGTGTTGCGGGAGTTTCGGATACGCAGTATTTT. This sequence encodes CASSVAGVSDTQYF.

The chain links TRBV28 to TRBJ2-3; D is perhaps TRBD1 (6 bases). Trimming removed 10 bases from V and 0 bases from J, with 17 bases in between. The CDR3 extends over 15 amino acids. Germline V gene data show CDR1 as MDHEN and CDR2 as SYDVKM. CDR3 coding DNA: TGTGCCATCGAAGGGACAAAAACTAGCACAGATACGCAGTATTTT. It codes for CAIEGTKTSTDTQYF. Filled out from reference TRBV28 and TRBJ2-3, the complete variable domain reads DVKVTQSSRYLVKRTGEKVFLECVQDMDHENMFWYRQDPGLGLRLIYFSYDVKMKEKGDIPEGYSVSREKKERFSLILESASTNQTSMYLCAIEGTKTSTDTQYFGPGTRLTVL.

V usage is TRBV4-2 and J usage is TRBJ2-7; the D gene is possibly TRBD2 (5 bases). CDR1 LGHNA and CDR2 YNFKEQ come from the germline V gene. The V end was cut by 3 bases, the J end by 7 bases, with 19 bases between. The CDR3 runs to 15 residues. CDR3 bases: TGTGCCAGCAGCCAGGCCTTGGTGGGAGTGCGGGAGCAGTACTTC. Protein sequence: CASSQALVGVREQYF.

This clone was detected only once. CDR3: CASSTTGEGYNEQFF. In nucleotides, the CDR3 is TGTGCCAGCAGCACGACAGGGGAGGGCTACAATGAGCAGTTCTTC. The chain has TRBV7-2 and TRBJ2-1, with D possibly being TRBD1 (8 bases). CDR1 is SGHTA, CDR2 FQGNSA, per germline. V lost 5 bases, J lost 3 bases, and 14 bases lay in between. This CDR3 is built from 15 residues.

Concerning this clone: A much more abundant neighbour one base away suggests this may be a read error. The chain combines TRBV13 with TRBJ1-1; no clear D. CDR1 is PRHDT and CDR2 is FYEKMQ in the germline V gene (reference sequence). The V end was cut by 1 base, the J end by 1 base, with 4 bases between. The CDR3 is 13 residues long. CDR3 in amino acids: CASSLERNTEAFF. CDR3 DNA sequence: TGTGCCAGCAGCTTAGAGAGGAACACTGAAGCTTTCTTT.

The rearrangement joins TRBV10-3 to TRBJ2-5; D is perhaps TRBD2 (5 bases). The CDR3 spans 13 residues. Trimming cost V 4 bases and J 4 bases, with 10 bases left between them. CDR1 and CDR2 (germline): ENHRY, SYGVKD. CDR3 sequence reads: CAISGTETETQYF. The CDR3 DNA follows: TGTGCCATCAGTGGGACTGAAACAGAGACCCAGTACTTC.

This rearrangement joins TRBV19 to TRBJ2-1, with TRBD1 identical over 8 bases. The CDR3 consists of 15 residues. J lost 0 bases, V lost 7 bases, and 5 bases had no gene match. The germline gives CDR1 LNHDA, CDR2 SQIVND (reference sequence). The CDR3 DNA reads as TGTGCCAGTAACCCGGACAGGGCCTCCTACAATGAGCAGTTCTTC. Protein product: CASNPDRASYNEQFF.